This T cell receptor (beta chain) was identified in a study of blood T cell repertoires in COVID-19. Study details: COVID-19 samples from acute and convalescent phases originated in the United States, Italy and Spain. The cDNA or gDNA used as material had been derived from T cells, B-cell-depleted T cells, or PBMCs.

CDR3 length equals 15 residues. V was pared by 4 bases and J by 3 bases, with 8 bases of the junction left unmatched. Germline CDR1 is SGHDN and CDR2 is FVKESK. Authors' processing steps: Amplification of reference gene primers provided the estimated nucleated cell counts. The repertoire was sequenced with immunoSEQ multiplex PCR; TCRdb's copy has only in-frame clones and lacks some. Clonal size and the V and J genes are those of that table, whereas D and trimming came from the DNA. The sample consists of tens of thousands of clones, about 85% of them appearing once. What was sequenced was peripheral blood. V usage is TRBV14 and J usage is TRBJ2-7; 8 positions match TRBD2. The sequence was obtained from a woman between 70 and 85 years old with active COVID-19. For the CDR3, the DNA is TGTGCCAGCAGCCTAGGACTAGCACAGGTCTACGAGCAGTACTTC. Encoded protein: CASSLGLAQVYEQYF.